Each of the 18 T cell receptor beta chains below was sequenced from the same sample in a study of T cells in Graves' hyperthyroidism and ophthalmopathy. Researchers took RNA transcripts and amplified the TCR beta CDR3 regions from them. RT-PCR in the first round (using the HTBI primer set) targeted the TCR CDR3. TCRdb re-called the multiplex PCR reads with MiXCR, one entry per CDR3 protein. The repertoire holds 750,000 to 900,000 distinct CDR3 sequences, with roughly 40% as singletons. The sequencing sample was made of blood. These TCRs come from a man younger than 35 with Graves' hyperthyroidism.

This clonotype was counted a few times. The chain carries TRBV7-9 and TRBJ2-2; TRBD2 matches at 7 bases. The ends lost 5 bases at V and 0 bases at J; junction bases unmatched: 6. The CDR3 is 16 amino acids. The germline gives CDR1 SEHNR, CDR2 FQNEAQ (reference sequence). The CDR3 DNA reads as TGTGCCAGCAGCCTCCGGACTAGGACGAACACCGGGGAGCTGTTTTTT. Protein sequence: CASSLRTRTNTGELFF.

The table lists this clonotype with many counts. The chain links TRBV25-1 to TRBJ1-1; no definite D call. V lost 1 base and J lost 1, with 10 bases in between. Per the germline V gene, CDR1 is MGHDK and CDR2 is SYGVNS. The CDR3 runs to 15 residues. The CDR3 coding sequence is TGTGCCAGCAGTGAATCGGTCAAGGGGAACACTGAAGCTTTCTTT. This encodes CASSESVKGNTEAFF.

The chain carries TRBV2 and TRBJ1-4, with D perhaps matching TRBD1 (6 bases). V was trimmed by 3 bases and J by 15 bases, leaving 14 bases between them. Per germline, CDR1 SNHLY and CDR2 FYNNEI. CDR3 size: 12 residues. The CDR3 sequence is CASSEIGQRVFF. CDR3 sequence (DNA): TGTGCCAGCAGTGAGATCGGACAGCGGGTGTTTTTT.

This clonotype was seen once. This may arise from a read error, as a much more abundant clone is one base away. This chain links TRBV19 with TRBJ1-2; no firm D call. The CDR3 length is 15 residues. V was trimmed by 3 bases and J by 13 bases, leaving 24 bases between them. Germline V CDR1 and CDR2: LNHDA, SQIVND (reference sequence). CDR3 nucleotides: TGTGCCAGTAGTATCCCGAGGTCCGGCCCCTATATCTGCACCTTC. Translated: CASSIPRSGPYICTF.

This clonotype has more than one count but fewer than ten. The rearrangement uses TRBV20-1 and TRBJ2-7; D may match TRBD1 or TRBD2 (5 bases each). Germline V gene lookup returns CDR1 DFQATT and CDR2 SNEGSKA (reference sequence). Trimming took 6 bases from V and 0 from J, leaving 12 bases between them. CDR3 length: 13 amino acids. CDR3 coding DNA: TGCAGTGCATGGGACCGCCTCTCCTACGAGCAGTACTTC. Translation: CSAWDRLSYEQYF.

There are a few counts of this clonotype. The chain is built from TRBV20-1 and TRBJ2-7; 7 bases fit TRBD1. V trimming: 6 bases; J trimming: 2 bases; junction bases outside the gene matches: 10. The CDR3 spans 14 residues. The germline V gene encodes CDR1 DFQATT and CDR2 SNEGSKA (reference sequence). This CDR3 reads CSARGQANAYEQYF. CDR3 DNA sequence: TGCAGTGCCCGCGGACAGGCTAACGCCTACGAGCAGTACTTC.

This clonotype was seen more than once but under ten times. CDR3 residues: CASSLVEGQPYEQYF. DNA for the CDR3: TGTGCCAGCAGCTTAGTGGAGGGACAGCCCTACGAGCAGTACTTC. V and J are TRBV7-9 and TRBJ2-7; tentative D call: TRBD1 (7 bases). Germline V gives CDR1 SEHNR, CDR2 FQNEAQ (reference sequence). Trimming stripped 1 base from V and 2 bases from J, with 12 bases between. CDR3 length equals 15 residues.

This clonotype came up once. V and J are TRBV2 and TRBJ1-6; D is perhaps TRBD1 (5 bases). Germline lookup yields CDR1 SNHLY and CDR2 FYNNEI. The V gene lost 11 bases and the J gene lost 7 bases, with 18 bases spanning the gap. The CDR3 spans 14 residues. CDR3 nucleotides: TGTGCCTGGAGCCCGGGACGGGGAAATTCACCCCTCCACTTT. This sequence encodes CAWSPGRGNSPLHF.

The rearrangement uses TRBV29-1 and TRBJ1-5, with unresolved D. The germline V gene encodes CDR1 SQVTM and CDR2 ANQGSEA. The CDR3 loop spans 11 amino acids. V shed 1 base and J shed 14 bases, with 12 bases lying between them. CDR3 in amino acids: CSVEARVGEHF. The CDR3 DNA sequence: TGCAGCGTTGAAGCAAGGGTCGGAGAGCATTTT.

CDR3 residues: CSARDGGLNQPQHF. For the CDR3, the DNA is TGCAGTGCTAGAGATGGGGGGCTCAATCAGCCCCAGCATTTT. The chain links TRBV20-1 to TRBJ1-5; possible D gene TRBD1, 6 bases. The V and J ends lost 0 bases and 3 bases respectively, with 9 bases between them. This CDR3 has 14 amino acids. Looked up from germline, CDR1 is DFQATT and CDR2 is SNEGSKA (reference sequence).

This clonotype was counted many times. V is TRBV7-3 and J is TRBJ2-6; D call uncertain. From germline, CDR1 is SGHTA and CDR2 FQGTGA. V was clipped by 5 bases and J by 3 bases, with 8 bases between them. This CDR3 is built from 14 residues. CDR3 region: CASSPADGANVLTF. Written as DNA, the CDR3 is TGTGCCAGCAGCCCCGCGGATGGGGCCAACGTCCTGACTTTC. Full variable domain (missing parts from reference TRBV7-3 and TRBJ2-6): GAGVSQTPSNKVTEKGKYVELRCDPISGHTALYWYRQSLGQGPEFLIYFQGTGAADDSGLPNDRFFAVRPEGSVSTLKIQRTERGDSAVYLCASSPADGANVLTFGAGSRLTVL.

This clonotype was counted ten times or more. The J gene is TRBJ2-2, the V gene TRBV25-1; D not resolved. The CDR3 loop spans 16 amino acids. V lost 0 bases and J lost 5, with 13 bases in between. The germline gives CDR1 MGHDK, CDR2 SYGVNS. Here the CDR3 DNA reads TGTGCCAGCAGTGAATATTACCCAGGTCGAACCGGGGAGCTGTTTTTT. Encoded protein: CASSEYYPGRTGELFF.

The table lists this clonotype with many counts. This chain joins TRBV7-9 and TRBJ2-5; D is ambiguous. Trimming took off 1 base at V and 2 bases at J, with 8 bases between the two ends. CDR1 and CDR2 from the germline V gene are SEHNR and FQNEAQ (reference sequence). This CDR3 has 14 residues. For the CDR3, the DNA is TGTGCCAGCAGCTTAGTGCAGAGACAAGAGACCCAGTACTTC. Encoded protein: CASSLVQRQETQYF.

The sample holds many counts of this clonotype. The chain recombines TRBV2 with TRBJ1-2; maybe TRBD1 (5 bases). The V and J ends lost 4 bases and 2 bases respectively, with 14 bases between them. This CDR3 comprises 15 residues. CDR1 and CDR2 from the germline V gene are SNHLY and FYNNEI. The chain's CDR3 is CASSGDGKVNYGYTF. DNA for the CDR3: TGTGCCAGCAGTGGGGACGGAAAAGTAAACTATGGCTACACCTTC.

This clonotype was seen ten or more times. This chain uses TRBV7-9 with TRBJ2-5; D uncertain. Germline-derived CDR1 and CDR2 are SEHNR and FQNEAQ (reference sequence). Trimming cost V 3 bases and J 1 base, with 9 bases left between them. The CDR3 length is 14 residues. CDR3 region: CASSLTYSQETQYF. The CDR3 DNA reads TGTGCCAGCAGCTTGACGTACTCCCAAGAGACCCAGTACTTC.

For this clonotype: One end of the junction is discordant with germline, which a read error may explain. The chain combines TRBV11-2 with TRBJ2-7; possibly TRBD2 for D (6 bases). Looked up from germline, CDR1 is SGHAT and CDR2 is FQNNGV. The CDR3 is 15 residues long. CDR3 region: CAGSLYGGEPYEQYF. For the CDR3, the DNA is TGTGCCGGCAGCTTGTACGGGGGAGAACCCTACGAGCAGTACTTC.

This clonotype showed up many times. This chain links TRBV7-9 with TRBJ1-5, with a weak D call TRBD1 (6 bases). The CDR3 contains 15 residues. Germline CDR1 SEHNR, CDR2 FQNEAQ (reference sequence). V gave up 6 bases and J gave up 1 base, with 13 bases separating them. The DNA for the CDR3 is TGTGCCAGCAGTCCAGGGGATTGGAGCAATCAGCCCCAGCATTTT. Residues: CASSPGDWSNQPQHF. The complete variable domain, with remaining parts taken from reference TRBV7-9 and TRBJ1-5, reads DTGVSQNPRHKITKRGQNVTFRCDPISEHNRLYWYRQTLGQGPEFLTYFQNEAQLEKSRLLSDRFSAERPKGSFSTLEIQRTEQGDSAMYLCASSPGDWSNQPQHFGDGTRLSIL.

V is TRBV10-3 and J is TRBJ1-5; 8 positions agree with TRBD1. Looked up from germline, CDR1 is ENHRY and CDR2 is SYGVKD. The CDR3 is made up of 15 amino acids. J was trimmed by 0 bases and V by 10 bases; bases with no gene match: 8. CDR3 residues: CASRPTGDSNQPQHF. For the CDR3, the DNA is TGTGCCAGCAGGCCGACAGGGGATAGCAATCAGCCCCAGCATTTT.